This TCR beta chain derives from a study of cytomegalovirus exposure and HLA in healthy donors (dated 2017 in TCRdb). Regarding the research as a whole: An earlier analysis of some 600 of the donors reported about 280 Gb of sequence data and around 120 million unique TCR beta sequences obtained from about 179 million T cells. Among 300 to 450 genotyped donors of the cohort, an average of about 240,000 unique TCR beta nucleotide sequences were sequenced per donor, roughly 18% of them non-productive. To decide whether each TCR beta V gene segment behaved as functional or pseudogenic, an earlier analysis of over 500 of the donors relied on high-throughput TCR beta sequencing. A handful of DR-DQ haplotypes were handled as single units for association and clustering because linkage in the cohort was strong. Rather than using new phenotypic data, the later analysis identified candidate immune exposures from TCR beta sequences and from how often those sequences occurred across donors. HLA typing included class I and class II loci at four-digit resolution. Donor age, sex, ethnicity and CMV serostatus were compiled together with the repertoire data. High-throughput TCR immunosequencing, statistical association of individual TCRs with disease status, and machine learning were combined to predict cytomegalovirus infection status. A later analysis re-examined previously published TCR beta repertoires from more than 650 donors and added high-resolution HLA genotyping to investigate patterns of TCR occurrence. The number of typed donors differed by locus: roughly 629-640 for A, B, C, DRB1 and DQB1; some 540 for DQA1; around 610 for DPA1; and 400 to 480 for DPB1. Every discovery cohort repertoire had been produced on one sequencing platform. In addition to the first cohort of 500 to 850 subjects, a separate validation cohort of approximately 130 different subjects was used. The aim of the study was to test whether cataloging public T cell receptors could identify signatures of past pathogen exposure. A later genetic analysis used genome-wide SNP genotypes for about 65% of the roughly 700 donors, treating that subset as a discovery cohort. Using immunosequencing, the study profiled T cell repertoires from 640 or so subjects and related those repertoires to cytomegalovirus serostatus. About 320 gigabases of sequencing data and approximately 84 million unique TCR sequences were included in an early release covering 500 to 750 HLA-typed donors. Of the roughly 410 genotyped donors, approximately 81% were placed in the genetic ancestry cluster associated with self-reported Caucasian donors.

Looking up the germline V gene yields CDR1 KGHSH and CDR2 LQKENI. V was cut back by 6 bases and J by 0 bases, leaving a gap of 21 bases between them. The CDR3, from cysteine to phenylalanine, totals 18 residues. The entry retains the CDR3 DNA only, 54 bases that are in frame from base 1. The cohort was made up of 650 to 700 healthy bone marrow donors. Cohort members were all nominally healthy when sampled, although unrecorded immune exposures were likely present. The donor was CMV seronegative and belonged to the group of over 300 seronegative cohort members. Each donor provided a peripheral blood sample, and peripheral blood mononuclear cells were used for TCR beta sequencing. Genomic DNA extraction from the blood cell samples was performed with the Qiagen DNeasy Blood Extraction Kit. Worth noting for this clone: Its recognized antigen is unknown. No base quality information exists; no much larger clone differs at one position.

Study-wide findings and limitations: A later analysis associated approximately 17,000 TCR beta sequences with specific HLA alleles at a false discovery rate of 0.05. Some IMGT-functional V segments, including TRBV6-2 and TRBV6-3, could not be told apart with the 87-base-pair reads, so those segments were excluded. Correlated functional status among segregating V segments might reflect linkage disequilibrium, but an unknown experimental factor could not be ruled out. In this cohort, only TCR beta chains were sequenced, and detectable features were limited by the absence of alpha or paired-chain data. Broadly in line with IMGT annotations, most TCR beta V segments showed up in productive rearrangements about 87% or about 30% of the time in an earlier analysis of 587 of the donors. When HLA alleles, especially DR and DQ, strongly co-occurred, attributing TCR associations to individual alleles was difficult. Roughly uniform sequencing depth across donors was assumed in presence/absence analyses, although this assumption may not hold. The study listed 164 TCR beta chains as associated with cytomegalovirus. The authors suggested that the approach could potentially be generalized to other disease states and immunological phenotypes. A later analysis found that TCR association rates varied across HLA loci, with DRB1 alleles showing the most associated TCRs and HLA-C alleles the fewest. Because HLA typing was missing for some donors at each locus, association tests included only the typed subset. In both the original and validation cohorts, the classifier was reported to diagnose cytomegalovirus status with high specificity and sensitivity. A later genetic analysis associated a missense DCLRE1C variant with V-gene and J-gene trimming of TCR beta chains, and an independent cohort replicated the association. In vitro tests confirmed that a few of the cytomegalovirus-associated TCR beta chains recognize cytomegalovirus antigens. Several of the top co-occurrence clusters appeared to be linked to parvovirus B19, influenza, CMV and Epstein-Barr virus, according to a later analysis. Roughly 17 rarely observed V segments, including chromosome 9 orphons, were excluded from the earlier analysis of just under 600 of the donors because counts were too low. In a later analysis, most CMV-associated TCR beta chains were found to appear HLA-restricted, with HLA associations seemingly driven largely by CMV exposure. A cluster of highly shared sequence variants was judged likely to be a technical artifact of the sequencing pipeline. Compared with the approximately 670-donor mean, donors in an Asian-associated ancestry cluster had fewer N-insertions in productive TCRs, according to a later genetic analysis. While some public TCRs were present in many individuals, most TCR sequences turned up only very rarely across donors. Compared with equally common non-associated chains, HLA-associated TCR beta chains in a later analysis were more clonally expanded and had lower generation probabilities. Immune exposure information for the cohort was limited to CMV serostatus. A further reported finding was that TCR beta sequences accurately predicted the HLA-A and HLA-B alleles for most subjects in the first cohort.

The library was built by means of the immunoSEQ multiplex PCR assay. For the multiplex PCR, a mixture combining 60 forward primers for TCR Vbeta segments and 13 reverse primers for TCR Jbeta segments was used. Amplification of the CDR3 region of rearranged TCR beta genes was performed with a multiplex PCR assay on genomic DNA. Amplified TCR beta libraries were sequenced as 87-base-pair reads on the Illumina HiSeq System. The study's processing was this. A later analysis counted some 74 million unique TCR beta chains across the 650 to 700 repertoires, and some 11 million of these chains were shared by at least two donors. Raw reads were error-corrected and collapsed into unique sequences with a nearest-neighbor algorithm that merged closely related sequences to remove PCR and sequencing errors. V, D and J gene segments were assigned by aligning CDR3 sequences to IMGT reference sequences. For a sequence to be retained, at least a six-nucleotide match to both a V gene segment and a J gene segment was required. A rearrangement was called productive if the CDR3 had no stop codons and remained in frame with V and J, and every other rearrangement was called non-productive. Following IMGT convention, CDR3 was defined as the stretch from the second conserved V-encoded cysteine up to the conserved J-encoded phenylalanine. The earlier analysis of some 600 of the donors excluded sequences that lacked an unambiguous match to a single V gene segment. In an earlier analysis of about 590 of the donors, a V segment was called functional when productive rearrangements were above 56.7%, and segregating when the standard deviation between donors exceeded 5%. A statistical classification framework was developed to diagnose cytomegalovirus status using the catalog of TCR beta chain sequences. In a later analysis, TCR nucleotide sequences were compared against IMGT/GENE-DB human TR gene sequences so that V and J genes could be assigned. A later analysis assigned CDR3 sequences and most-parsimonious VDJ recombination scenarios with the TCRdist pipeline. A later analysis defined each TCR beta chain by its CDR3 amino acid sequence plus V-gene family, and excluded reads lacking a unique V-gene family. As a way to deal with suspected cross-contamination and a sequencing artifact, a later analysis dropped under 600 nucleotide sequences that were highly shared and had low generation probability. A later analysis calculated a clonal expansion index for each public chain from normalized within-repertoire ranks of inferred template counts. Generation probabilities in a later analysis came from a VDJ recombination model fitted to out-of-frame rearrangements, and those results were checked against IGoR. In a later analysis, TCR-TCR, TCR-HLA and TCR-CMV co-occurrence was scored with hypergeometric tests, and a repertoire-size bias correction was applied to TCR pairs. A later analysis estimated false discovery rates by permuting HLA or CMV assignments 20 times. In a later analysis, co-occurring TCRs were grouped using DBSCAN, with TCRdist sequence similarity added in when clustering inside HLA-allele-positive subsets. Repertoires with fewer than 30,000 or more than 120,000 public chains, plus five repertoires with anomalous nucleotide sharing, were excluded from co-occurrence clustering. Drawn from immuneACCESS, this table holds only the in-frame rearrangements with V and J called that TCRdb kept. Clones are partly lost; checked studies trace under half to an unresolved V gene and leave the rest unexplained. V and J calls and clone size are given by that table; D and trimming were obtained from the DNA. In all, the sample holds 170,000 or so clones, and roughly 90% of those were seen once. About 2% of the sample is held by the ten biggest clonotypes.

This TCR was sampled from a woman in her late teens or twenties in good health and CMV-seronegative. The sequenced sample was PBMCs. Recombination connected TRBV18 to TRBJ1-3; the D gene identity is not certain. The nucleotide sequence is given as TGTGCCAGCTCGCAATTAGAGGCCGATCTATTCTCTGGAAACACCATATATTTT. Translation gives CASSQLEADLFSGNTIYF. With the portions outside the CDR3 filled from the reference TRBV18 and TRBJ1-3 genes, the complete variable region becomes NAGVMQNPRHLVRRRGQEARLRCSPMKGHSHVYWYRQLPEEGLKFMVYLQKENIIDESGMPKERFSAEFPKEGPSILRIQQVVRGDSAAYFCASSQLEADLFSGNTIYFGEGSWLTVV.